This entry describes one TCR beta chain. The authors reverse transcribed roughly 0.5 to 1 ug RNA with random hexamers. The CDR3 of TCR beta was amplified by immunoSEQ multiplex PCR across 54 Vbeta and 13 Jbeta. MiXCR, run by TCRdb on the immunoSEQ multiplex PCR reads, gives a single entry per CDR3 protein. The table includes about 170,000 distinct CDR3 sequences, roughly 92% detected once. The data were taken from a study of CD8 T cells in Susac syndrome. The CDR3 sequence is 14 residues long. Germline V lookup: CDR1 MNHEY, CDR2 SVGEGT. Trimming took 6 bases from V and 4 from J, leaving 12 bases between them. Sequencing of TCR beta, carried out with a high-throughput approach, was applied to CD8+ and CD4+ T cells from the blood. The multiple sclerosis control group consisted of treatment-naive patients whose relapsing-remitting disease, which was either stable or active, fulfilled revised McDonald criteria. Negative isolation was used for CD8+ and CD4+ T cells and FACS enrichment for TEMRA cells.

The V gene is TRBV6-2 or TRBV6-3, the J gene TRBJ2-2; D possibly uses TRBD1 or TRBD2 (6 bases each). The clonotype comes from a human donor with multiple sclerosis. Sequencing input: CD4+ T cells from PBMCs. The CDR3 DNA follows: TGTGCCAGCAGAATAGGGGGAGGCACCGGGGAGCTGTTTTTT. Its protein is CASRIGGGTGELFF.